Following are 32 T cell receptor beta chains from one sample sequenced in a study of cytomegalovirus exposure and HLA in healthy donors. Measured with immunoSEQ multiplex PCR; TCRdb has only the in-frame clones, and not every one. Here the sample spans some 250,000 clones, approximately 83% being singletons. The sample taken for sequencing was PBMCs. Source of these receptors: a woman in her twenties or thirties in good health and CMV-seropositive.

The CDR3 DNA sequence: TGCGCCAGCAGCTCCGAACTAGTAGTGACAGATACGCAGTATTTT. Amino acid sequence: CASSSELVVTDTQYF. V and J are TRBV5-1 and TRBJ2-3, with a tentative D call TRBD2 (5 bases). V was clipped by 3 bases and J by 3 bases, with 14 bases between them. Germline V gives CDR1 SGHRS, CDR2 YFSETQ. The CDR3 contains 15 residues.

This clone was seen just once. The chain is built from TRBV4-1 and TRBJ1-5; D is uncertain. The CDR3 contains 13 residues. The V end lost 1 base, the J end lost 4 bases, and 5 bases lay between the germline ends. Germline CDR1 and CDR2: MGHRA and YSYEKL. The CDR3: CASSQAVNQPQHF. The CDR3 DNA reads TGCGCCAGCAGCCAAGCCGTAAATCAGCCCCAGCATTTT.

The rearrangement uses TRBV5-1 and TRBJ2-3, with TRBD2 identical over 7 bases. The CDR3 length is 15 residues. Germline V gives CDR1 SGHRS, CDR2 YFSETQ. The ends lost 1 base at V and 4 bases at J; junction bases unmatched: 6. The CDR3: CASSLRAGESDTQYF. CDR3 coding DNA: TGCGCCAGCAGCTTGAGGGCGGGAGAGTCAGATACGCAGTATTTT.

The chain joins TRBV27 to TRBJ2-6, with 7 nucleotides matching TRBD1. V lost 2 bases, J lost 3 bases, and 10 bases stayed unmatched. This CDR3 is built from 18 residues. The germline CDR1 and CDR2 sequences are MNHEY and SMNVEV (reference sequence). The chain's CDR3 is CASSLRGGVYNGANVLTF. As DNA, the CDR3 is TGTGCCAGCAGTTTACGAGGGGGCGTATATAATGGGGCCAACGTCCTGACTTTC.

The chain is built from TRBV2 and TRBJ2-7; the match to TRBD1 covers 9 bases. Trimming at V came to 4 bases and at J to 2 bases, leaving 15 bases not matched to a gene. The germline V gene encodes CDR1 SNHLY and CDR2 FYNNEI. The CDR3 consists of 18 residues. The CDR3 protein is CASSVRKGWGTGTYEQYF. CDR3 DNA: TGTGCCAGCAGTGTTAGAAAAGGGTGGGGGACAGGGACCTACGAGCAGTACTTC.

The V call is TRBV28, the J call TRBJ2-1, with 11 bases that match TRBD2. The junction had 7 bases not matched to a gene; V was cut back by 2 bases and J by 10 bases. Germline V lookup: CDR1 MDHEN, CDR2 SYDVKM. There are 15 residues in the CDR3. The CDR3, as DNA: TGTGCCAGCAGTTTACGATTAGCGGGAGGGGTCGAGCAGTTCTTC. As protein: CASSLRLAGGVEQFF.

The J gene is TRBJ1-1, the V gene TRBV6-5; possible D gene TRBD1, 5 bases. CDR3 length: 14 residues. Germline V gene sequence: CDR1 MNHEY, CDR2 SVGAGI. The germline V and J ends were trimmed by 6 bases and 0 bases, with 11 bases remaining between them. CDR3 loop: CASRRRQMNTEAFF. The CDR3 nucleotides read TGTGCCAGCAGGAGGAGACAGATGAACACTGAAGCTTTCTTT.

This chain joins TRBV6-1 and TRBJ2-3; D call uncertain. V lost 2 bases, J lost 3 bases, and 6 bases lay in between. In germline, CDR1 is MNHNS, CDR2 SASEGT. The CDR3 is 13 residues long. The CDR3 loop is CASSEHYTDTQYF. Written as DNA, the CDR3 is TGTGCCAGCAGTGAACACTATACAGATACGCAGTATTTT.

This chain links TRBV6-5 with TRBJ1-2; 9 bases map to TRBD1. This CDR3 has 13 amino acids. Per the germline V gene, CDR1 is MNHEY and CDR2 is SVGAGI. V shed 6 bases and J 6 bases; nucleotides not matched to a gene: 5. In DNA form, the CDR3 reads TGTGCCAGCAGAAACAGGGGGCTGGATGGCTACACCTTC. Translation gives CASRNRGLDGYTF.

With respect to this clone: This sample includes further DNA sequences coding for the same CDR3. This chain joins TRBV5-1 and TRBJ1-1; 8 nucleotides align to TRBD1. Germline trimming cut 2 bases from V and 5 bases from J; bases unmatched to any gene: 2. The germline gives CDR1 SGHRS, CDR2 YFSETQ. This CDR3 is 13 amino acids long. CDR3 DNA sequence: TGCGCCAGCAGCTTAACAGGGGGGACTGAAGCTTTCTTT. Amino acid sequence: CASSLTGGTEAFF. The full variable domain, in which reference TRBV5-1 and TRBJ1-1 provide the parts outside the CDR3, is KAGVTQTPRYLIKTRGQQVTLSCSPISGHRSVSWYQQTPGQGLQFLFEYFSETQRNKGNFPGRFSGRQFSNSRSEMNVSTLELGDSALYLCASSLTGGTEAFFGQGTRLTVV.

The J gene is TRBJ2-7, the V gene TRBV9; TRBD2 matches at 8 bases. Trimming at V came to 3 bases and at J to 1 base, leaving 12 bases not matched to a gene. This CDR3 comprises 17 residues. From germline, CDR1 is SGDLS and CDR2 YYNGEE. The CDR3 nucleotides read TGTGCCAGCAGCGCCCACTCCGCTGCGGGAGGTTCCTACGAGCAGTACTTC. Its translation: CASSAHSAAGGSYEQYF.

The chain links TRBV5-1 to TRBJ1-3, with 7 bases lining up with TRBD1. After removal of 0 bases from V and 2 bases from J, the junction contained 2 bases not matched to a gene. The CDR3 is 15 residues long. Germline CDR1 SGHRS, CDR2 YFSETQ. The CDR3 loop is CASSLETGAGNTIYF. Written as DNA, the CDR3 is TGCGCCAGCAGCTTGGAAACAGGGGCTGGAAACACCATATATTTT.

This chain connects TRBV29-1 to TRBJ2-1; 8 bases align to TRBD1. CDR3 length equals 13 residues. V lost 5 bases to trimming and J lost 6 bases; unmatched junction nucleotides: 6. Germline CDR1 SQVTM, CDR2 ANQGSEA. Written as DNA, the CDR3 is TGCAGCGTTTCGCAGGGGGCCCTCAATGAGCAGTTCTTC. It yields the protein CSVSQGALNEQFF.

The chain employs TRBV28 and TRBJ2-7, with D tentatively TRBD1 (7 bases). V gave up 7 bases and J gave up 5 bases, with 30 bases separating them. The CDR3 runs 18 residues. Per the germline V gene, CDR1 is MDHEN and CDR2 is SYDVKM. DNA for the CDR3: TGTGCCAGCAATCCAGCCGGGACAGTCGGGGGTGGTCGCCACGAGCAGTACTTC. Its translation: CASNPAGTVGGGRHEQYF.

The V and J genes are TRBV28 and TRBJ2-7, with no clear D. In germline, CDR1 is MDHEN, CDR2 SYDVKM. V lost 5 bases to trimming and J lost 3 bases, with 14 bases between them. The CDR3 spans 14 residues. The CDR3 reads CASSPLGTFYEQYF. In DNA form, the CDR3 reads TGTGCCAGCAGTCCCCTAGGCACCTTCTACGAGCAGTACTTC.

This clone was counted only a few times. The DNA for the CDR3 is TGTGCCAGCAGTGTTGCGCTCTACGAGCAGTACTTC. This gives the protein CASSVALYEQYF. This chain links TRBV6-1 with TRBJ2-7; D is ambiguous. V lost 4 bases and J 3 bases, leaving 7 bases between the germline ends. The CDR3 loop spans 12 amino acids. Germline CDR1 is MNHNS and CDR2 is SASEGT.

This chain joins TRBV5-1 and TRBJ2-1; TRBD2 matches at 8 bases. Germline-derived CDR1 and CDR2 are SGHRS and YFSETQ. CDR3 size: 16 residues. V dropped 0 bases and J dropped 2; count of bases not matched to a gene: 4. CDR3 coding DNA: TGCGCCAGCAGCTTGGCTCTAGCGGGCCCCTACAATGAGCAGTTCTTC. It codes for CASSLALAGPYNEQFF.

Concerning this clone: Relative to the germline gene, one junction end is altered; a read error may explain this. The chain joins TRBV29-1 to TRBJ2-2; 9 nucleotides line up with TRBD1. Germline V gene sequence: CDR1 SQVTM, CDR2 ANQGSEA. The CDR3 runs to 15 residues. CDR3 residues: CSVEDWNRGPRGAVF. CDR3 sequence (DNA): TGCAGCGTTGAAGATTGGAACAGGGGGCCCCGGGGAGCTGTTTTT.

The CDR3: CASSSRRAQGPTNTGELFF. In nucleotides, the CDR3 is TGTGCCAGCAGCTCGCGTAGAGCACAGGGGCCTACCAACACCGGGGAGCTGTTTTTT. This chain connects TRBV5-5 to TRBJ2-2; 7 nucleotides match TRBD1. CDR3 size: 19 residues. Germline V lookup: CDR1 SGHKS, CDR2 YYEKEE (reference sequence). The junction had 16 bases not matched to a gene; V was cut back by 3 bases and J by 2 bases.

The CDR3 spells CASSFLGGYEQYF. CDR3 DNA: TGTGCCAGCAGTTTCCTAGGGGGTTACGAGCAGTACTTC. The chain combines TRBV28 with TRBJ2-7; TRBD1 might be the D (6 bases). The germline gives CDR1 MDHEN, CDR2 SYDVKM. This CDR3 is 13 amino acids long. Trimming removed 3 bases from V and 4 bases from J, with 10 bases in between.

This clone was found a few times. CDR3 residues: CASRPPMDRAKQYF. CDR3 in DNA: TGTGCCAGCCGACCCCCAATGGACAGGGCTAAGCAGTACTTC. J is TRBJ2-7 and V is TRBV27, with 8 bases aligning to TRBD1. V was clipped by 8 bases and J by 8 bases; unmatched bases: 14. The CDR3 is 14 amino acids. The germline gives CDR1 MNHEY, CDR2 SMNVEV (reference sequence).

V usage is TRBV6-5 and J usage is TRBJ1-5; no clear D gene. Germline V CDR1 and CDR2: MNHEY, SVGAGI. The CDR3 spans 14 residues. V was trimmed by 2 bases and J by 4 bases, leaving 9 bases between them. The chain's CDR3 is CASSYNGINQPQHF. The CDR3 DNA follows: TGTGCCAGCAGTTACAACGGGATTAATCAGCCCCAGCATTTT.

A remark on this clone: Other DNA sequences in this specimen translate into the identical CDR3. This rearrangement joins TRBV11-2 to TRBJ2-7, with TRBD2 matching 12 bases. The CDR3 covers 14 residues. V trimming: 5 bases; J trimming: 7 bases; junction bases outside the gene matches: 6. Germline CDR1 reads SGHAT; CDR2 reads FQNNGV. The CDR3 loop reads CASSLGLAGTEQYF. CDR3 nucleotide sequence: TGTGCCAGCAGCCTCGGACTAGCGGGAACGGAGCAGTACTTC.

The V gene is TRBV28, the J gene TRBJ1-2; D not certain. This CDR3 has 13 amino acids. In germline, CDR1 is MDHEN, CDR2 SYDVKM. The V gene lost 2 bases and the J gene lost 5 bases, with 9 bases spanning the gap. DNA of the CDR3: TGTGCCAGCAGTTTACCCGAGCATTATGGCTACACCTTC. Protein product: CASSLPEHYGYTF.

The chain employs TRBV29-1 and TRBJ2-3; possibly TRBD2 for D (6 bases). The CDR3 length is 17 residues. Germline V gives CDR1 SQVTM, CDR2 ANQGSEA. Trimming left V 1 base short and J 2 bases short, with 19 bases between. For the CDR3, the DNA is TGCAGCGTTGAAGGGTCGGCTAGCGATGGGTACACAGATACGCAGTATTTT. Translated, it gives CSVEGSASDGYTDTQYF.

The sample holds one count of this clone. CDR3 protein: CASSGEGAGGYTF. As DNA, the CDR3 is TGTGCCAGTAGCGGCGAAGGGGCAGGAGGCTACACCTTC. The chain uses TRBV19 and TRBJ1-2, with TRBD1 as a possible D gene (5 bases). V was pared by 6 bases and J by 8 bases, with 16 bases between. Germline V CDR1 and CDR2: LNHDA, SQIVND (reference sequence). CDR3 length equals 13 residues.

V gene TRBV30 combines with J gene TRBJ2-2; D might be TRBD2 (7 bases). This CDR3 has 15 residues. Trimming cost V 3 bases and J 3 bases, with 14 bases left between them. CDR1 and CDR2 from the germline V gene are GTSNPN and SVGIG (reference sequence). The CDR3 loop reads CAWRKGGVDTGELFF. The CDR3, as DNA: TGTGCCTGGAGGAAGGGGGGGGTGGACACCGGGGAGCTGTTTTTT.

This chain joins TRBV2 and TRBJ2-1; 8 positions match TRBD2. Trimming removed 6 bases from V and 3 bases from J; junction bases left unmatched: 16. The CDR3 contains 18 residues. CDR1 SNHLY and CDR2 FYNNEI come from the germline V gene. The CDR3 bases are TGTGCCAGCAGGTTTCGCGGGAGGATTTATTATAGCTACAATGAGCAGTTCTTC. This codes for CASRFRGRIYYSYNEQFF.

CDR3 nucleotides: TGTGCCAGCAGTTTAACAGGTCTCATGACCTACGAGCAGTACTTC. This translates into CASSLTGLMTYEQYF. The chain couples TRBV6-5 to TRBJ2-7, with D possibly TRBD1 on 5 matching bases. Germline V CDR1 and CDR2: MNHEY, SVGAGI. This CDR3 comprises 15 residues. Trimming removed 4 bases from V and 2 bases from J, with 15 bases in between.

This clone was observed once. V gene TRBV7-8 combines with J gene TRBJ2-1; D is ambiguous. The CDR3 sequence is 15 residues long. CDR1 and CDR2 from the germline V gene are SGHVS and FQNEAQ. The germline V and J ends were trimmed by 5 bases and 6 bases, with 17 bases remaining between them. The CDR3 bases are TGTGCCAGCAGCCGTTCCCCGGTAGCATCCAATGAGCAGTTCTTC. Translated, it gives CASSRSPVASNEQFF. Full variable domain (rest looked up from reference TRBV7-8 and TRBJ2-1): GAGVSQSPRYKVAKRGQDVALRCDPISGHVSLFWYQQALGQGPEFLTYFQNEAQLDKSGLPSDRFFAERPEGSVSTLKIQRTQQEDSAVYLCASSRSPVASNEQFFGPGTRLTVL.

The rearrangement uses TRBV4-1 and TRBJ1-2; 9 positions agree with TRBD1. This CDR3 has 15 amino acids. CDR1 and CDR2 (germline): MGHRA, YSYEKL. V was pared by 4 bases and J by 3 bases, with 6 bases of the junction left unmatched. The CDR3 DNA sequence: TGCGCCAGCAGCCTAAAACAGGGGGCCGACTATGGCTACACCTTC. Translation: CASSLKQGADYGYTF.

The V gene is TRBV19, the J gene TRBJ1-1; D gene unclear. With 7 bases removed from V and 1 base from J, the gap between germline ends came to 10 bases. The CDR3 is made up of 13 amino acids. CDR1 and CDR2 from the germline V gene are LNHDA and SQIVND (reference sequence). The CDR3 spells CASTKLRNTEAFF. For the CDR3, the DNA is TGTGCCAGTACCAAGTTGAGGAACACTGAAGCTTTCTTT.